Listed below are T cell receptor beta chains from one sample, sequenced in a study of T cell responses to AZD1222 COVID-19 vaccine. Clones were sequenced by immunoSEQ multiplex PCR, and TCRdb holds only the in-frame ones, with some missing. The repertoire holds about 150,000 clones, more than 75% seen once, with around 4.1% in the top ten. Sequencing used peripheral blood, obtained on day 0 of MenACWY control vaccination. These receptor sequences come from an adult in good health. The CDR3 runs from the conserved cysteine through the conserved F or W. A D gene is named only where the DNA matches it firmly. The size entry is marked missing in some rows and otherwise reads once, few, many or a size class.

clone_size | d_call | j_call | v_call | cdr3_aa | cdr3_nt
. | . | TRBJ2-2 | TRBV5-1 | CASRLDTGELFF | TGCGCCAGCAGGCTTGACACCGGGGAGCTGTTTTTT
. | . | TRBJ1-2 | TRBV4-1 | CASSQVVEGPYTF | TGCGCCAGCAGCCAAGTCGTAGAGGGCCCATACACCTTC
. | . | TRBJ1-4 | TRBV7-9 | CASSKLVVTGDANEKLFF | TGTGCCAGCAGCAAACTAGTCGTTACGGGGGACGCTAATGAAAAACTGTTTTTT
. | TRBD2 | TRBJ2-1 | TRBV15 | CATNIAGGYNEQFF | TGTGCCACCAATATAGCGGGGGGTTACAATGAGCAGTTCTTC
. | . | TRBJ2-3 | TRBV4-1 | CASSQVAGVQADTQYF | TGCGCCAGCAGCCAAGTGGCGGGTGTTCAGGCAGATACGCAGTATTTT
once | . | TRBJ2-2 | TRBV5-6 | CASSSYKGETGELFF | TGTGCCAGCAGCTCATACAAGGGAGAGACCGGGGAGCTGTTTTTT
. | . | TRBJ2-5 | TRBV7-9 | CASSLRPQETQYF | TGTGCCAGCAGCTTAAGACCACAAGAGACCCAGTACTTC
. | TRBD2 | TRBJ2-3 | TRBV3-1/TRBV3-2 | CASSLAGGEGDTQYF | TGTGCCAGCAGCTTAGCGGGGGGCGAGGGAGATACGCAGTATTTT
. | . | TRBJ1-1 | TRBV2 | CASKGSYMNTEAFF | TGTGCCAGCAAGGGCAGCTACATGAACACTGAAGCTTTCTTT
. | . | TRBJ2-1 | TRBV5-5 | CASSLLDNEQFF | TGTGCCAGCAGCTTGTTAGACAATGAGCAGTTCTTC
. | . | TRBJ1-2 | TRBV7-2 | CASSRYRMVEGYTF | TGTGCCAGCAGTAGGTACAGGATGGTAGAGGGCTACACCTTC
. | . | TRBJ1-2 | TRBV6-2/TRBV6-3 | CASSYSGQNNYGYTF | TGTGCCAGCAGTTACTCCGGACAGAATAACTATGGCTACACCTTC
. | . | TRBJ1-1 | TRBV18 | CASQTFPGNTEAFF | TGTGCCAGCCAAACCTTTCCAGGTAACACTGAAGCTTTCTTT
. | . | TRBJ2-1 | TRBV24-1 | CATSPQGASYNEQFF | TGTGCCACCAGTCCCCAGGGTGCCTCCTACAATGAGCAGTTCTTC
. | TRBD2 | TRBJ2-3 | TRBV4-2 | CASSQEGGTSGGEDTQYF | TGTGCCAGCAGCCAAGAAGGCGGGACTAGCGGGGGGGAAGATACGCAGTATTTT
. | . | TRBJ2-7 | TRBV6-5 | CASSPRTESYEQYF | TGTGCCAGCAGTCCCCGGACGGAGAGCTACGAGCAGTACTTC
few | . | TRBJ1-1 | TRBV11-1 | CASSLREGGNTEAFF | TGTGCCAGCAGTCTCAGGGAAGGAGGGAACACTGAAGCTTTCTTT
. | . | TRBJ1-1 | TRBV14 | CASSQDMITEAFF | TGTGCCAGCAGCCAAGATATGATCACTGAAGCTTTCTTT
. | TRBD2 | TRBJ2-5 | TRBV4-1 | CASSHPGLAGGPGQETQYF | TGCGCCAGCAGCCATCCCGGACTAGCGGGGGGGCCGGGGCAAGAGACCCAGTACTTC
once | . | TRBJ1-2 | TRBV6-5 | CATDVTGSYGYTF | TGTGCCACCGACGTGACAGGCTCCTATGGCTACACCTTC
. | . | TRBJ2-7 | TRBV5-1 | CASSLDAWSPEQYF | TGCGCCAGCAGCTTGGATGCGTGGTCCCCCGAGCAGTACTTC
. | . | TRBJ2-1 | TRBV27 | CASSSKRVIQNNEQFF | TGTGCCAGCAGTTCCAAACGGGTTATTCAGAACAATGAGCAGTTCTTC
. | . | TRBJ2-7 | TRBV11-1 | CASSLALHEQYF | TGTGCCAGCAGCTTAGCGCTTCACGAGCAGTACTTC
few | . | TRBJ2-2 | TRBV2 | CASSTRGTGELFF | TGTGCCAGCAGTACCAGGGGCACCGGGGAGCTGTTTTTT
few | TRBD1 | TRBJ1-2 | TRBV19 | CASSILGQGHYGYTF | TGTGCCAGTAGTATTCTCGGACAGGGGCACTATGGCTACACCTTC
. | . | TRBJ1-1 | TRBV18 | CASSPLPGTEAFF | TGTGCCAGCTCGCCTCTCCCTGGCACTGAAGCTTTCTTT
. | . | TRBJ2-2 | TRBV6-5 | CASSYIRGELFF | TGTGCCAGCAGTTACATCCGGGGGGAGCTGTTTTTT
. | . | TRBJ2-1 | TRBV5-1 | CASSSGLSSYNEQFF | TGCGCCAGCAGCTCAGGACTGAGCTCCTACAATGAGCAGTTCTTC
. | . | TRBJ1-2 | TRBV9 | CASSVGSSQVNYGYTF | TGTGCCAGCAGCGTAGGTTCCTCACAAGTTAACTATGGCTACACCTTC
few | TRBD1 | TRBJ1-6 | TRBV7-9 | CASSLGGTGGGNSPLHF | TGTGCCAGCAGCTTAGGGGGGACAGGCGGCGGTAATTCACCCCTCCACTTT
. | . | TRBJ2-7 | TRBV19 | CASSPSRAPYEQYF | TGTGCCAGTAGTCCCTCTAGGGCGCCCTACGAGCAGTACTTC
once | . | TRBJ1-4 | TRBV2 | CASQGANEKLFF | TGTGCCAGCCAGGGAGCTAATGAAAAACTGTTTTTT
once | . | TRBJ1-5 | TRBV18 | CASSPQGGDQPQHF | TGTGCCAGCTCACCACAGGGGGGGGATCAGCCCCAGCATTTT
. | TRBD1 | TRBJ2-5 | TRBV5-1 | CASSQQGAQETQYF | TGCGCCAGCAGCCAACAGGGGGCCCAAGAGACCCAGTACTTC
once | . | TRBJ1-4 | TRBV4-1 | CASSLRSPSTNEKLFF | TGCGCCAGCAGCCTGAGGAGCCCCTCAACTAATGAAAAACTGTTTTTT
few | . | TRBJ2-3 | TRBV30 | CAWSGRVGDTQYF | TGTGCCTGGAGTGGCAGGGTCGGGGATACGCAGTATTTT
. | . | TRBJ1-2 | TRBV12-3/TRBV12-4 | CASSQGSRGYTF | TGTGCCAGCAGTCAGGGTTCTCGGGGCTACACCTTC
. | . | TRBJ1-5 | TRBV19 | CASTRRGIGEQPQHF | TGTGCCAGTACCAGAAGGGGGATCGGAGAACAGCCCCAGCATTTT
. | TRBD2 | TRBJ2-1 | TRBV13 | CASSFGGVYYNEQFF | TGTGCCAGCAGCTTCGGGGGGGTGTACTACAATGAGCAGTTCTTC
. | . | TRBJ2-7 | TRBV19 | CARTNLRQTPYEQYF | TGTGCCAGAACCAACCTCAGACAAACCCCCTACGAGCAGTACTTC
. | . | TRBJ1-5 | TRBV7-9 | CASSRGGDNQPQHF | TGTGCCAGCAGCCGCGGAGGAGACAATCAGCCCCAGCATTTT
. | TRBD1 | TRBJ1-2 | TRBV6-5 | CASSKRQGGGYTF | TGTGCCAGCAGTAAGCGACAGGGAGGTGGCTACACCTTC
. | TRBD1 | TRBJ1-2 | TRBV27 | CASRGTGINTGYTF | TGTGCCAGCAGGGGGACAGGGATAAATACTGGCTACACCTTC
. | . | TRBJ1-5 | TRBV30 | CAWSVVGVAQPQHF | TGTGCCTGGAGTGTAGTGGGGGTGGCTCAGCCCCAGCATTTT
. | TRBD1 | TRBJ1-6 | TRBV2 | CASDLYGTETPLHF | TGTGCCAGCGATCTATACGGGACAGAGACACCCCTCCACTTT
. | TRBD2 | TRBJ2-1 | TRBV7-9 | CASTPTTRLAGAFRNEQFF | TGTGCCAGCACTCCTACAACGAGACTAGCGGGGGCCTTCCGCAATGAGCAGTTCTTC
. | . | TRBJ1-2 | TRBV28 | CASSPNGVGGYTF | TGTGCCAGCAGTCCAAACGGGGTGGGTGGCTACACCTTC
. | . | TRBJ2-1 | TRBV5-1 | CASSGSGEQFF | TGCGCCAGCAGTGGTAGCGGTGAGCAGTTCTTC
. | . | TRBJ1-4 | TRBV7-9 | CASSYSGGVGEKLFF | TGTGCCAGCAGCTATAGCGGGGGTGTAGGGGAAAAACTGTTTTTT
. | . | TRBJ2-3 | TRBV7-3 | CASSPIEGTQYF | TGTGCCAGCAGCCCCATCGAGGGTACGCAGTATTTT
. | TRBD2 | TRBJ2-5 | TRBV7-9 | CASSAKLAGPQETQYF | TGTGCCAGCAGCGCTAAACTAGCGGGGCCTCAAGAGACCCAGTACTTC
. | . | TRBJ2-1 | TRBV7-8 | CASSLAGYEQFF | TGTGCCAGCAGCTTAGCTGGTTATGAGCAGTTCTTC
. | TRBD1 | TRBJ1-4 | TRBV27 | CASSPRRTGGFRNEKLFF | TGTGCCAGCAGTCCCCGTCGGACAGGGGGGTTCAGAAATGAAAAACTGTTTTTT
. | TRBD1 | TRBJ2-2 | TRBV27 | CASSSNSGQGITGELFF | TGTGCCAGCAGTTCAAACTCGGGACAGGGGATCACCGGGGAGCTGTTTTTT
. | . | TRBJ1-2 | TRBV3-1/TRBV3-2 | CASSPDANYGYTF | TGTGCCAGCAGCCCCGACGCTAACTATGGCTACACCTTC
. | . | TRBJ1-2 | TRBV28 | CASRSPGYDYTF | TGTGCCAGCAGGAGCCCAGGGTATGACTACACCTTC